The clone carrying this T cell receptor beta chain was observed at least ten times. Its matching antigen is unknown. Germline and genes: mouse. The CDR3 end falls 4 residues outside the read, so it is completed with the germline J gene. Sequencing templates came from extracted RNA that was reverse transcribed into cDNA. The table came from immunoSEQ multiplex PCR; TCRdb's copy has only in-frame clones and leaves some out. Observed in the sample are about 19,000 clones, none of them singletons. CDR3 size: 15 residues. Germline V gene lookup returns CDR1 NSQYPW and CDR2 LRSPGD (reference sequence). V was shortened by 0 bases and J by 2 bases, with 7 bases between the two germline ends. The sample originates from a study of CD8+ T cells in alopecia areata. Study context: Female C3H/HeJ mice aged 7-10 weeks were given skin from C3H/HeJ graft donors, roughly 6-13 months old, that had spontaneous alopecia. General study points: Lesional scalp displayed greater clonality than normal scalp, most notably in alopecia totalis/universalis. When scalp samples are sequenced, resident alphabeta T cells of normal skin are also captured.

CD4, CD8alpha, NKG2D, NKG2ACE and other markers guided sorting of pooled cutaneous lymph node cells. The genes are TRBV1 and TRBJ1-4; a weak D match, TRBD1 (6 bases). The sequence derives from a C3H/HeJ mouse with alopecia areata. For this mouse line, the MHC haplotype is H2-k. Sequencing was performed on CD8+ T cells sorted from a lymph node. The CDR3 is CTCSAEGQSNERLFF. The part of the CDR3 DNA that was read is TGCACCTGCAGTGCAGAGGGACAATCCAACGAA.